This T cell receptor beta chain was retrieved from a study of shared clonotypes between healthy human individuals. Across the whole study: Every donor yielded three CD4 naive, three CD4 memory, two CD8 naive and one CD8 memory plate. Findings and caveats of the study: Generation probabilities of non-shared clonotypes were lower (relative to those shared by all four donors).

Researchers divided each subset's genomic DNA evenly across several immunoSEQ plates. Authors' analysis steps: Quality scores were absent from the junction-only immunoSEQ sequences, so filtering differed. The protocol was immunoSEQ multiplex PCR, while the TCRdb copy is restricted to in-frame clones and leaves out a portion. Clonal size and the V and J genes are those of that table, whereas D and trimming came from the DNA. In the table there are some 2 million clones, roughly 95% of which are singletons. Notes on this clone: Its antigen remains unknown.

Naive CD8 cells were CD45RO-negative, positively selected for CCR7, excluding terminally differentiated effector memory CD45RA+ cells. This sequence was found in a man aged 18 to 30 in good health. The sample was naive CD8+ T cells sorted from blood.

This CDR3 is CASSPLRGLAEAFF. CDR3 DNA sequence: TGTGCCAGCAGCCCCCTAAGGGGACTGGCTGAAGCTTTCTTT. The chain joins TRBV28 to TRBJ1-1; D might be TRBD1 (5 bases). This CDR3 has 14 residues. CDR1 MDHEN and CDR2 SYDVKM come from the germline V gene. V was pared by 6 bases and J by 6 bases, with 17 bases between.